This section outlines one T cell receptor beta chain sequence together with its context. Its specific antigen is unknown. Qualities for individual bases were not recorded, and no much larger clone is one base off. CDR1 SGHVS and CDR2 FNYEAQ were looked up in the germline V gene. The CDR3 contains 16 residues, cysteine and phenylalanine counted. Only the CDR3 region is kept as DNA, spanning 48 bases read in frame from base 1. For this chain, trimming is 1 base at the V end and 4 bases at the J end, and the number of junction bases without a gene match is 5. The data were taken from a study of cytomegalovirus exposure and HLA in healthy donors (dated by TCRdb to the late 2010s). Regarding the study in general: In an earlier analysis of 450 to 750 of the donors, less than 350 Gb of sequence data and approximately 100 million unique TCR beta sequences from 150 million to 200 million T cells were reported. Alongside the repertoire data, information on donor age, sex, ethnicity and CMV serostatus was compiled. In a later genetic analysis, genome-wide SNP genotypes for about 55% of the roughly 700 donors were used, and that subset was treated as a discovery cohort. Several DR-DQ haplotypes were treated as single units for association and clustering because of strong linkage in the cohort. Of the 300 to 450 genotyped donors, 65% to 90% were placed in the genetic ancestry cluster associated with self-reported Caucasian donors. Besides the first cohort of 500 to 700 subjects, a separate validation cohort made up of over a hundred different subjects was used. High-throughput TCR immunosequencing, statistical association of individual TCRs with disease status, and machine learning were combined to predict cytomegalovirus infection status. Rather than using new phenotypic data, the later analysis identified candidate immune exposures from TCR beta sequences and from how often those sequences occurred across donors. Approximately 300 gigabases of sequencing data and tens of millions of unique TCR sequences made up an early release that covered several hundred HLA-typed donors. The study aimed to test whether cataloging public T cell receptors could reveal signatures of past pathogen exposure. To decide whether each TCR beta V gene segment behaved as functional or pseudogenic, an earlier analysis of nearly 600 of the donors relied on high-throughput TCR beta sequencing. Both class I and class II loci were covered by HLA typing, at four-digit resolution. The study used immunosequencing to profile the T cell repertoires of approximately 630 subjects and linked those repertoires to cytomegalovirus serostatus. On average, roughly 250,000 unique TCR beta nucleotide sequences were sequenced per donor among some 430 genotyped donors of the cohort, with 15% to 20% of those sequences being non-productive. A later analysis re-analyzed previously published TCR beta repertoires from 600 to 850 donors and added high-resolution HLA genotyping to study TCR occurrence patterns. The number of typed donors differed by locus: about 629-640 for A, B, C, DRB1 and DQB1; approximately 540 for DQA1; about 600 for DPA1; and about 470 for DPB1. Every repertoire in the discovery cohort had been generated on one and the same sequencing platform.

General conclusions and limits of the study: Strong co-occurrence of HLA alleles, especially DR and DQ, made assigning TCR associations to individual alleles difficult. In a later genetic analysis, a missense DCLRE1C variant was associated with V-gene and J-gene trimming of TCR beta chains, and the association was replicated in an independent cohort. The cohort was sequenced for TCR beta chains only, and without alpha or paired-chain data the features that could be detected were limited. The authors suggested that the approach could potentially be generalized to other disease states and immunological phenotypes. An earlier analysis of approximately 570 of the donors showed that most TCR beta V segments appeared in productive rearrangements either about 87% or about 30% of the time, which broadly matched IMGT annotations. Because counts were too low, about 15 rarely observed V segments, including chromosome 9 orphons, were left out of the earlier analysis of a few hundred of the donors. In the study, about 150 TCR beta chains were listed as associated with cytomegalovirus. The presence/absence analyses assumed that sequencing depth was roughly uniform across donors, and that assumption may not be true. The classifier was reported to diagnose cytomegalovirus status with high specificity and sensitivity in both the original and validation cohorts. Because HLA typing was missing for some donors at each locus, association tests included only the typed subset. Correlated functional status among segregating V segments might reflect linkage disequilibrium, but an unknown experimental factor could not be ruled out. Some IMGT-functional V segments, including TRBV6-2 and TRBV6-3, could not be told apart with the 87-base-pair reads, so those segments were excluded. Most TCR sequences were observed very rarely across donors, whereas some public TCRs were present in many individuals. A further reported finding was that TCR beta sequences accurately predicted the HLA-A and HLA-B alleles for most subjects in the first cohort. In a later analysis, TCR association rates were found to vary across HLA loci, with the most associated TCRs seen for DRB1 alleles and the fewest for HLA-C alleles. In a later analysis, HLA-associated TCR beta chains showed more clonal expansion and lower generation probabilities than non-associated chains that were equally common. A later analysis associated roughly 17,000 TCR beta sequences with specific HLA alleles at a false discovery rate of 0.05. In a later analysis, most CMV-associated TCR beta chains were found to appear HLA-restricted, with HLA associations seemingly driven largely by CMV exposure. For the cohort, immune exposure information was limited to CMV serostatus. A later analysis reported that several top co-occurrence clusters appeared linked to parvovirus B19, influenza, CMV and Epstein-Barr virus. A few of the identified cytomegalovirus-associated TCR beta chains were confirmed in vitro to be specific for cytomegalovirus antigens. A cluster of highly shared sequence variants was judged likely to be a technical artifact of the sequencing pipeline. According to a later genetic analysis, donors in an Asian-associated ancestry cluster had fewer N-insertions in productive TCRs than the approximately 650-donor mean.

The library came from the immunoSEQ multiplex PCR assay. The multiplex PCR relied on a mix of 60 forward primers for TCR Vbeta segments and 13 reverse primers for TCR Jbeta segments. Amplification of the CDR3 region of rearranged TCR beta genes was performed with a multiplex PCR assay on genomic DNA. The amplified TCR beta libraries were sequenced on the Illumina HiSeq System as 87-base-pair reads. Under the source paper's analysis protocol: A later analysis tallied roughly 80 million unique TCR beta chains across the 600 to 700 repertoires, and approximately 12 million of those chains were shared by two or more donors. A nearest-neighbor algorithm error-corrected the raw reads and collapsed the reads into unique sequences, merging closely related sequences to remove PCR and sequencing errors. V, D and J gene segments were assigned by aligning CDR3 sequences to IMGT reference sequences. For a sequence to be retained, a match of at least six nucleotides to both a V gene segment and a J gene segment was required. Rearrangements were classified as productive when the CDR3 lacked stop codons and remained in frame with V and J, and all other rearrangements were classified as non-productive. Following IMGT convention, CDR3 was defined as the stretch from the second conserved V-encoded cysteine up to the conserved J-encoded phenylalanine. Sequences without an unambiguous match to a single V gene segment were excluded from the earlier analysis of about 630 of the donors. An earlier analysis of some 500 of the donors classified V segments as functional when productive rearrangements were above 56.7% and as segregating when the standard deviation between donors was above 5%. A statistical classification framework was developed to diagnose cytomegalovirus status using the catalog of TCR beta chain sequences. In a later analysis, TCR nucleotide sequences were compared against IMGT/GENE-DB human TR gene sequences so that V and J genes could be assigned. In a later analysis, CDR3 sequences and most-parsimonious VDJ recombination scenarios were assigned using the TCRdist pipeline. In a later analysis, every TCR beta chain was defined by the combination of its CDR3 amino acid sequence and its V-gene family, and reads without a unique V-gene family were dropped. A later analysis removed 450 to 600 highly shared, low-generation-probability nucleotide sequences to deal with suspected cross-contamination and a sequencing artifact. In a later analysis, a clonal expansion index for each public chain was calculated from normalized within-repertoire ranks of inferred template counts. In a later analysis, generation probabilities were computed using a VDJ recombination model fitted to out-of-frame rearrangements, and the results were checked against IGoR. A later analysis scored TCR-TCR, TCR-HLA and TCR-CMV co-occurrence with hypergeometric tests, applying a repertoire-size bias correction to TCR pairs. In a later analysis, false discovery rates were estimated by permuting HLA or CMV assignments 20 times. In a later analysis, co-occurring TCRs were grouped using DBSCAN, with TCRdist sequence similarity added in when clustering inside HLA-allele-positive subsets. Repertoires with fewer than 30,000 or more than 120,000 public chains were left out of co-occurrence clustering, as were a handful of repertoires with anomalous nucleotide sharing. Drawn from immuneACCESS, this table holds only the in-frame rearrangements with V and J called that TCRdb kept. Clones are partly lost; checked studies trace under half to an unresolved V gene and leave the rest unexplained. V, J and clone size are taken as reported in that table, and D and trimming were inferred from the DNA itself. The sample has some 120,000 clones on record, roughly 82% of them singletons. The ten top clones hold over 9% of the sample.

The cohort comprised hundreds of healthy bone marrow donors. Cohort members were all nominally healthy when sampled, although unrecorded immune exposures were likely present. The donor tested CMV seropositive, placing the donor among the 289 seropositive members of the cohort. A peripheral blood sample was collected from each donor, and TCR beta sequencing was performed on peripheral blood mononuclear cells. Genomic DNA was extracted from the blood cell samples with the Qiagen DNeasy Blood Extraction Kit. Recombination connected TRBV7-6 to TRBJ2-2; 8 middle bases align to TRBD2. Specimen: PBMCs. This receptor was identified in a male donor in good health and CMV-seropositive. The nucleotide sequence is TGTGCCAGCAGCTTAGAAGCGGGAGATGCCACCGGGGAGCTGTTTTTT. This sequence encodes CASSLEAGDATGELFF.